This T cell receptor (beta chain) was retrieved from a study of blood T cell repertoires in COVID-19. Study-level background: COVID-19 samples from acute and convalescent phases originated in the United States, Italy and Spain. From T cells, B-cell-depleted T cells, or PBMCs came the material, which was cDNA or gDNA.

Trimming took off 5 bases at V and 7 bases at J, with 21 bases between the two ends. The V gene's germline CDR1 is PRHDT and CDR2 FYEKMQ (reference sequence). The CDR3 consists of 15 residues. In the original processing: The authors estimated nucleated cell counts from reference gene primer amplification. Measured with immunoSEQ multiplex PCR; TCRdb has only the in-frame clones, and not every one. V and J calls and clone size are as listed in that table; D and trimming were resolved from the DNA. Of about 480,000 clones listed, 89% are singletons. The Seattle patients, enrolled during active infection, were followed longitudinally.

Sequencing was carried out using peripheral blood. The origin of this receptor is a man between 18 and 29 years old with COVID-19, enrolled during active disease. The rearrangement links TRBV13 to TRBJ2-7, with a tentative D call TRBD1 (6 bases). The CDR3: CASSPRGQGTVEQYF. In DNA form, the CDR3 reads TGTGCCAGCAGCCCCCGGGGCCAGGGGACCGTTGAGCAGTACTTC.